One and the same sample provided the 32 T cell receptor beta chains below, sequenced in a study of cytomegalovirus exposure and HLA in healthy donors. Assay: immunoSEQ multiplex PCR; the TCRdb copy retains only in-frame clones and omits some. The sample has under 200,000 clones; about 81% are singletons. The sequencing sample was made of PBMCs. The receptors were gathered from a woman in her twenties or thirties in good health and CMV-seronegative.

In its sample, this clone ranks as medium-sized. The chain has TRBV19 and TRBJ1-5, with a tentative D call TRBD1 (6 bases). The CDR3 is 16 amino acids. Germline CDR1 reads LNHDA; CDR2 reads SQIVND (reference sequence). V was trimmed by 2 bases and J by 4 bases, leaving 15 bases between them. Written as DNA, the CDR3 is TGTGCCAGTAGTATAATAGGCCAGGGGTCTAATCAGCCCCAGCATTTT. It is translated as CASSIIGQGSNQPQHF.

This clone was observed a single time. This chain uses TRBV5-1 with TRBJ1-1; D not resolved. Germline V gene lookup returns CDR1 SGHRS and CDR2 YFSETQ. The length of the CDR3 is 14 residues. The V and J ends lost 4 bases and 1 base respectively, with 11 bases between them. The CDR3 DNA reads TGCGCCAGCAGCCCCTTCGCCGGGAACACTGAAGCTTTCTTT. Translating gives CASSPFAGNTEAFF.

In its sample, this clone was seen a few times. The chain employs TRBV6-5 and TRBJ2-7; TRBD2 might be the D (5 bases). CDR1 and CDR2 from the germline V gene are MNHEY and SVGAGI. This CDR3 spans 13 amino acids. V dropped 4 bases and J dropped 4 bases, with 11 bases sitting between them. In nucleotides, the CDR3 is TGTGCCAGCAGTTGGCGGACGGGGTACGAGCAGTACTTC. Translating it yields CASSWRTGYEQYF.

The genes are TRBV7-2 and TRBJ2-3, with TRBD2 identical over 8 bases. Germline V lookup: CDR1 SGHTA, CDR2 FQGNSA. This CDR3 comprises 16 residues. Losses at the gene ends were 2 bases for V and 0 bases for J; bases not matched to a gene: 4. DNA of the CDR3: TGTGCCAGCAGCTTACAAGCGGGGGTTAGCACAGATACGCAGTATTTT. Translated: CASSLQAGVSTDTQYF.

This clone was counted a few times. V gene TRBV2 combines with J gene TRBJ1-1; D ambiguous. V was cut by 3 bases and J by 6 bases, with 8 bases left in between. Germline V gene lookup returns CDR1 SNHLY and CDR2 FYNNEI. The length of the CDR3 is 12 residues. CDR3 sequence (DNA): TGTGCCAGCAGTGATCCGAGGGCTGAAGCTTTCTTT. This sequence encodes CASSDPRAEAFF.

This rearrangement joins TRBV4-2 to TRBJ2-1; 11 nucleotides align to TRBD2. V lost 0 bases, J lost 0 bases, and 4 bases stayed unmatched. This CDR3 has 18 residues. Germline loops: CDR1 LGHNA, CDR2 YNFKEQ. DNA for the CDR3: TGTGCCAGCAGCCAAGAAATAGCGGGGGGGATCTCCTACAATGAGCAGTTCTTC. As protein: CASSQEIAGGISYNEQFF.

V is TRBV2 and J is TRBJ2-2; 7 bases agree with TRBD1. V dropped 6 bases and J dropped 5; count of bases not matched to a gene: 12. The CDR3 covers 16 residues. Germline V gene data show CDR1 as SNHLY and CDR2 as FYNNEI. CDR3 in DNA: TGTGCCAGCAGGGAAACGGGACAGACCCTTACCGGGGAGCTGTTTTTT. Its protein product is CASRETGQTLTGELFF.

The gene calls are TRBV7-2 and TRBJ1-2; D may be TRBD1 (5 bases). This CDR3 is built from 15 residues. Trimming cost V 4 bases and J 0 bases, with 12 bases left between them. Germline V lookup: CDR1 SGHTA, CDR2 FQGNSA. The chain's CDR3 is CASSSGAVSNYGYTF. The CDR3 coding sequence is TGTGCCAGCAGCTCTGGGGCAGTCTCTAACTATGGCTACACCTTC.

The CDR3 bases are TGTGCCAGCAGCCCCCCTCGGGGGACAGGGGCCTACGAGCAGTACTTC. It is translated as CASSPPRGTGAYEQYF. The chain carries TRBV5-8 and TRBJ2-7, with 10 bases aligning to TRBD1. Germline trimming cut 4 bases from V and 2 bases from J; bases unmatched to any gene: 9. The CDR3 totals 16 residues. CDR1 and CDR2 (germline): SGHTS, YDEGEE.

Here the CDR3 reads CASSNDRGRADTQYF. The CDR3 DNA follows: TGTGCCAGCAGCAACGACAGGGGGCGTGCAGATACGCAGTATTTT. The gene calls are TRBV11-2 and TRBJ2-3; TRBD1 aligns across 10 bases. Germline V gene data show CDR1 as SGHAT and CDR2 as FQNNGV. Trimming cost V 5 bases and J 4 bases; bases outside gene matches: 6. This CDR3 is built from 15 residues.

The V gene is TRBV9, the J gene TRBJ1-3, with 9 bases lining up with TRBD1. The V and J ends lost 4 bases and 5 bases, in that order; junction bases with no gene match: 4. CDR1 is SGDLS, CDR2 YYNGEE, per germline. This CDR3 region has 14 residues. The CDR3 spells CASSTGTGRNTIYF. The CDR3 DNA reads as TGTGCCAGCAGCACCGGGACAGGGAGAAACACCATATATTTT.

A single count supports this clone. CDR3 residues: CSAGRGNEQYF. The CDR3, as DNA: TGCAGTGCGGGAAGAGGGAACGAGCAGTACTTC. The chain is built from TRBV20-1 and TRBJ2-7; a weak D match, TRBD2 (5 bases). Deletions cut 6 bases from V and 5 bases from J, with 11 bases between. Germline loops: CDR1 DFQATT, CDR2 SNEGSKA (reference sequence). The CDR3 has 11 residues.

This chain connects TRBV27 to TRBJ1-3, with TRBD1 matching 7 bases. Germline-derived CDR1 and CDR2 are MNHEY and SMNVEV (reference sequence). The CDR3 is 14 residues long. V shed 9 bases and J 0 bases; nucleotides not matched to a gene: 5. CDR3 sequence: CASSPGGSGNTIYF. The CDR3 DNA reads TGTGCCAGTTCACCAGGGGGCTCTGGAAACACCATATATTTT.

This chain joins TRBV6-6 and TRBJ1-4, with D possibly TRBD1 on 6 matching bases. Trimming shortened V by 5 bases and J by 2 bases, and 12 bases separated the two germline ends. The germline CDR1 and CDR2 sequences are MNHNY and SVGAGI (reference sequence). The CDR3 totals 15 residues. The CDR3: CASSTDRSTNEKLFF. The CDR3 nucleotides read TGTGCCAGCAGTACCGACAGGTCGACTAATGAAAAACTGTTTTTT.

This sequence joins TRBV10-1 and TRBJ1-1, with D unclear. Germline V gene sequence: CDR1 WNHNN, CDR2 SYGVQD (reference sequence). This CDR3 is 15 amino acids long. Trimming took off 6 bases at V and 3 bases at J, with 17 bases between the two ends. CDR3 DNA: TGCGCCAGCAGAACAGAACCGAACAAACACACTGAAGCTTTCTTT. Translating it yields CASRTEPNKHTEAFF.

In DNA form, the CDR3 reads TGTGCCAGCAGTAAATCGGGGGATCAGCATTTT. This translates into CASSKSGDQHF. This chain uses TRBV6-1 with TRBJ1-5; possibly TRBD1 for D (5 bases). The CDR3 consists of 11 residues. V lost 5 bases and J 13 bases, leaving 12 bases between the germline ends. Germline CDR1 and CDR2: MNHNS and SASEGT.

This clone was recorded only once. The V gene is TRBV6-4, the J gene TRBJ2-7; 12 bases are a match to TRBD2. The CDR3 contains 15 residues. J gave up 2 bases and V 4 bases, and 3 bases lay outside the gene matches. Germline loops: CDR1 MRHNA, CDR2 SNTAGT. CDR3 nucleotides: TGTGCCAGCAGTGTCGGACTAGCGGGGACCTACGAGCAGTACTTC. Protein: CASSVGLAGTYEQYF.

The chain's CDR3 is CASGLRERGGELFF. CDR3 in DNA: TGTGCCAGCGGCCTTAGGGAGCGGGGCGGGGAGCTGTTTTTT. The V and J genes are TRBV27 and TRBJ2-2, with TRBD2 matching over 7 bases. The V gene's germline CDR1 is MNHEY and CDR2 SMNVEV (reference sequence). The CDR3 contains 14 residues. With 8 bases clipped from V and 7 bases from J, the junction kept 10 bases outside the gene matches.

The J gene is TRBJ2-7, the V gene TRBV28, with 10 bases identical to TRBD1. Germline CDR1 and CDR2: MDHEN and SYDVKM. This CDR3 has 14 amino acids. V trimming: 7 bases; J trimming: 7 bases; junction bases outside the gene matches: 10. This chain's CDR3 is CASNPATGGDEQYF. The CDR3 nucleotides are TGTGCCAGCAATCCAGCGACAGGGGGCGATGAGCAGTACTTC.

The V and J genes are TRBV7-6 and TRBJ2-5; possibly TRBD1 for D (6 bases). Looked up from germline, CDR1 is SGHVS and CDR2 is FNYEAQ. The CDR3 contains 13 residues. V lost 3 bases, J lost 3 bases, and 8 bases lay in between. The CDR3 nucleotides are TGTGCCAGCAGCTTTCCAGGGGAAGAGACCCAGTACTTC. Translating gives CASSFPGEETQYF.

This chain uses TRBV19 with TRBJ2-2; perhaps TRBD1 as D (6 bases). Between the trimmed V and J ends, which lost 5 bases and 0 bases, there was a span of 13 bases. This CDR3 spans 16 amino acids. The V gene's germline CDR1 is LNHDA and CDR2 SQIVND (reference sequence). The DNA of the CDR3 is TGTGCCAGTAGTTCCGGGACACCTACGAACACCGGGGAGCTGTTTTTT. Its translation is CASSSGTPTNTGELFF.

The chain carries TRBV19 and TRBJ2-7; TRBD1 aligns across 7 bases. V shed 4 bases, J shed 2 bases, and the junction held 8 bases outside the gene matches. The CDR3 consists of 15 residues. The germline V gene encodes CDR1 LNHDA and CDR2 SQIVND (reference sequence). CDR3 protein: CASSTGQATTYEQYF. CDR3 DNA: TGTGCCAGTAGTACAGGACAGGCCACCACCTACGAGCAGTACTTC.

The chain links TRBV5-1 to TRBJ2-5; tentative D call: TRBD1 (5 bases). CDR1 and CDR2 (germline): SGHRS, YFSETQ. The CDR3 loop spans 13 amino acids. The V gene lost 0 bases and the J gene lost 5 bases, with 8 bases spanning the gap. The CDR3 DNA reads TGCGCCAGCAGCTTGGATTCAGGGGAGACCCAGTACTTC. It yields the protein CASSLDSGETQYF.

The V gene is TRBV15, the J gene TRBJ1-5, with D perhaps TRBD1 (5 bases). Trimming took 4 bases from V and 10 from J, leaving 14 bases between them. The CDR3 covers 13 residues. Germline V CDR1 and CDR2: LNHNV, YYDKDF (reference sequence). Written as DNA, the CDR3 is TGTGCCACCAGCACTCTCCCCGGGGGTCCCCAGCATTTT. It is translated as CATSTLPGGPQHF. Filled out from reference TRBV15 and TRBJ1-5, the complete variable domain reads DAMVIQNPRYQVTQFGKPVTLSCSQTLNHNVMYWYQQKSSQAPKLLFHYYDKDFNNEADTPDNFQSRRPNTSFCFLDIRSPGLGDTAMYLCATSTLPGGPQHFGDGTRLSIL.

The V call is TRBV27, the J call TRBJ1-5; no firm D call. The ends were cut back, 3 bases at V and 1 base at J, with 7 bases in the middle. The CDR3 has 14 amino acids. Germline V lookup: CDR1 MNHEY, CDR2 SMNVEV (reference sequence). The CDR3 DNA is TGTGCCAGCAGTTTGGGAGGAAGCAATCAGCCCCAGCATTTT. It codes for CASSLGGSNQPQHF.

V usage is TRBV29-1 and J usage is TRBJ2-5; the D gene is possibly TRBD1 (6 bases). The CDR3 sequence is 12 residues long. Germline V gene sequence: CDR1 SQVTM, CDR2 ANQGSEA. Deletions cut 0 bases from V and 5 bases from J, with 7 bases between. The CDR3 DNA is TGCAGCGTTGAAGACACAGGGGAGACCCAGTACTTC. Its translation: CSVEDTGETQYF.

V and J are TRBV9 and TRBJ2-1; TRBD2 aligns across 13 bases. V shed 3 bases and J 15 bases; nucleotides not matched to a gene: 15. Germline CDR1 SGDLS, CDR2 YYNGEE. CDR3 length: 16 amino acids. The CDR3 DNA follows: TGTGCCAGCAGCGGAGCCGGGACTAGCGGGGAAATGAGTGGGTTCTTC. The encoded protein is CASSGAGTSGEMSGFF.

The chain links TRBV27 to TRBJ1-5; 10 bases map to TRBD1. Germline V CDR1 and CDR2: MNHEY, SMNVEV (reference sequence). This CDR3 has 16 amino acids. The V and J ends lost 4 bases and 2 bases, in that order; junction bases with no gene match: 5. For the CDR3, the DNA is TGTGCCAGCAGTTCGAGGACAGGGGGGGGCAATCAGCCCCAGCATTTT. As protein: CASSSRTGGGNQPQHF.

This clone was observed a few times. The rearrangement uses TRBV28 and TRBJ2-7, with a tentative D call TRBD1 (6 bases). Germline CDR1 reads MDHEN; CDR2 reads SYDVKM. Trimming cost V 6 bases and J 2 bases, with 14 bases left between them. This CDR3 has 14 residues. This CDR3 is CASRLVRGAYEQYF. The CDR3 DNA reads TGTGCCAGCAGGCTTGTCAGGGGTGCCTACGAGCAGTACTTC.

The rearrangement links TRBV7-9 to TRBJ1-6; perhaps TRBD1 as D (5 bases). V was clipped by 1 base and J by 4 bases, with 8 bases between them. Germline CDR1 and CDR2: SEHNR and FQNEAQ (reference sequence). This CDR3 has 15 residues. The CDR3: CASSLEGIYNSPLHF. For the CDR3, the DNA is TGTGCCAGCAGCTTAGAGGGGATTTATAATTCACCCCTCCACTTT.

The V call is TRBV5-1, the J call TRBJ1-1; D gene uncertain. CDR1 SGHRS and CDR2 YFSETQ come from the germline V gene. With 1 base removed from V and 3 bases from J, the gap between germline ends came to 13 bases. The length of the CDR3 is 15 residues. Here the CDR3 DNA reads TGCGCCAGCAGCTTGTGGGGAGAGCTTCACACTGAAGCTTTCTTT. As protein: CASSLWGELHTEAFF.

CDR3 coding DNA: TGTGCCAGCAGCCAAGATCGGGGTAGGCCCCAGCATTTT. It codes for CASSQDRGRPQHF. The chain is built from TRBV4-2 and TRBJ1-5; D is ambiguous. Trimming removed 0 bases at V and 9 bases at J, with 9 bases between. Germline V gene lookup returns CDR1 LGHNA and CDR2 YNFKEQ. The CDR3 sequence is 13 residues long.